The 10 T cell receptor beta chains listed next were all sequenced from one sample in a study of T cell repertoires in cytomegalovirus infection. For these receptors, no antigen is known. MiXCR, run by TCRdb on the reads, gives a single entry per CDR3 protein. The sample has around 900,000 distinct CDR3 sequences, around 30% seen once. Sequenced here: cultured CD8+ T cells from PBMCs, sampled from culture after CMV antigen stimulation. Every receptor here comes from a human donor in good health (CMV status not recorded). Some clones in this sample may be carry-over from other donors' samples.

The rearrangement links TRBV27 to TRBJ1-1; no clear D gene. V lost 5 bases to trimming and J lost 4 bases, with 14 bases between them. The CDR3 runs to 14 residues. Germline V gene data show CDR1 as MNHEY and CDR2 as SMNVEV (reference sequence). CDR3 protein: CASSAGGASTEAFF. The CDR3 coding sequence is TGTGCCAGCAGTGCCGGTGGCGCGAGCACTGAAGCTTTCTTT.

This clonotype turned up a few times. CDR3 nucleotides: TGTGCCATCAGAATTTACAGGGGGCTTGGCTACGAGCAGTACTTC. Its protein product is CAIRIYRGLGYEQYF. V is TRBV10-3 and J is TRBJ2-7; 9 bases agree with TRBD1. The CDR3 is 15 residues long. Per the germline V gene, CDR1 is ENHRY and CDR2 is SYGVKD. V was clipped by 6 bases and J by 3 bases; unmatched bases: 9.

This clonotype was picked up many times. V is TRBV4-3 and J is TRBJ2-4; no clear D gene. From germline, CDR1 is LGHNA and CDR2 YSLEER. This CDR3 is built from 16 residues. Trimming left V 1 base short and J 0 bases short, with 10 bases between. The CDR3 reads CASSQGAERAKNIQYF. The CDR3 nucleotides read TGCGCCAGCAGCCAAGGGGCAGAGAGAGCCAAAAACATTCAGTACTTC.

The sample holds a few counts of this clonotype. The chain recombines TRBV7-9 with TRBJ1-1; possible D gene TRBD1, 5 bases. The CDR3 totals 12 residues. The V end lost 6 bases, the J end lost 6 bases, and 11 bases lay between the germline ends. Germline CDR1 SEHNR, CDR2 FQNEAQ (reference sequence). This chain's CDR3 is CASSKQDAEAFF. The CDR3 DNA is TGTGCCAGCAGTAAACAGGACGCTGAAGCTTTCTTT.

This clonotype was picked up a small number of times. The chain is built from TRBV19 and TRBJ2-7, with no clear D. In germline, CDR1 is LNHDA, CDR2 SQIVND (reference sequence). Deletions cut 3 bases from V and 5 bases from J, with 20 bases between. This CDR3 has 16 residues. The CDR3 protein is CASSILFQRPGDEQYF. The CDR3 coding sequence is TGTGCCAGTAGTATCCTCTTCCAGAGACCTGGGGACGAGCAGTACTTC.

This chain joins TRBV27 and TRBJ2-1; 9 bases match TRBD1. The CDR3 consists of 14 residues. The germline V gene encodes CDR1 MNHEY and CDR2 SMNVEV (reference sequence). Germline trimming cut 4 bases from V and 9 bases from J; bases unmatched to any gene: 7. In DNA, the CDR3 is TGTGCCAGCAGTTCCTGGACAGGGGAAGGTGAGCAGTTCTTC. It encodes CASSSWTGEGEQFF.

V is TRBV12-3 or TRBV12-4 and J is TRBJ2-3; 7 bases are a match to TRBD1. This CDR3 region has 15 residues. After removal of 3 bases from V and 5 bases from J, the junction contained 8 bases not matched to a gene. Here the CDR3 DNA reads TGTGCCAGCAGTTTTACAAGGGGGCTAGGAGATACGCAGTATTTT. It yields the protein CASSFTRGLGDTQYF.

The rearrangement uses TRBV19 and TRBJ2-3; D is uncertain. Trimming stripped 2 bases from V and 4 bases from J, with 16 bases between. Germline CDR1 is LNHDA and CDR2 is SQIVND (reference sequence). This CDR3 has 16 amino acids. This CDR3 is CASSISQNLPADTQYF. CDR3 DNA sequence: TGTGCCAGTAGTATATCCCAAAACCTCCCCGCAGATACGCAGTATTTT.

The table lists this clonotype with a few counts. This chain links TRBV18 with TRBJ1-2; 8 nucleotides agree with TRBD1. Germline loops: CDR1 KGHSH, CDR2 LQKENI. The CDR3 runs to 13 residues. V shed 6 bases and J 4 bases; nucleotides not matched to a gene: 4. CDR3: CASSDDRGYGYTF. The CDR3 DNA reads as TGTGCCAGCTCGGACGACAGGGGCTATGGCTACACCTTC.

This clonotype has a handful of counts. The genes are TRBV27 and TRBJ1-5; 7 positions match TRBD1. CDR1 is MNHEY and CDR2 is SMNVEV in the germline V gene (reference sequence). With V trimmed by 6 bases and J by 0 bases, 11 bases remained unmatched. The CDR3 runs to 17 residues. The CDR3 is CASRPDRRGYSNQPQHF. The CDR3 DNA is TGTGCCAGCAGACCGGACAGGCGCGGGTATAGCAATCAGCCCCAGCATTTT.